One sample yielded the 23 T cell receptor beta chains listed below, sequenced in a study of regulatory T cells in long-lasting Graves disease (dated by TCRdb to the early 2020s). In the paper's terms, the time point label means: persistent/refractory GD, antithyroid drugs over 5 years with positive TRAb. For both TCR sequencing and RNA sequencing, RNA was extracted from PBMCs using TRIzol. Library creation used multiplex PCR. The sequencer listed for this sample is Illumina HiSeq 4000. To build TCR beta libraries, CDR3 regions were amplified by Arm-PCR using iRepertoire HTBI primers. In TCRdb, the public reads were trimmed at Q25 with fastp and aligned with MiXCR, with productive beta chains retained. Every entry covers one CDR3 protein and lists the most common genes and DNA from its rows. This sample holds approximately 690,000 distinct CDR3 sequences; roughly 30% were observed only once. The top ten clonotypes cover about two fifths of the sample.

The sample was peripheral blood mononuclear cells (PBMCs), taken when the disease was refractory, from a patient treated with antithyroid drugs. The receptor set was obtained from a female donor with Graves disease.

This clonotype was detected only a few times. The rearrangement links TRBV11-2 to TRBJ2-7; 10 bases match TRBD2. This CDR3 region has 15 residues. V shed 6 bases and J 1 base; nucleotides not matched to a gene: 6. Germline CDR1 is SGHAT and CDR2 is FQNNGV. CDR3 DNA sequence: TGTGCCAGCAGTGTCCGGACTAGCGGTTCCTACGAGCAGTACTTC. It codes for CASSVRTSGSYEQYF.

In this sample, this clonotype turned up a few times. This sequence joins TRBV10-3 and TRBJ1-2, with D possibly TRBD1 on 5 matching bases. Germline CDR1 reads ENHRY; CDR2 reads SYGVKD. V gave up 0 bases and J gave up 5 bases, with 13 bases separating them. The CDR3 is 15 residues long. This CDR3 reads CAISESGRRKYGYTF. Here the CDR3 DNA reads TGTGCCATCAGTGAGTCGGGACGCAGGAAATATGGCTACACCTTC.

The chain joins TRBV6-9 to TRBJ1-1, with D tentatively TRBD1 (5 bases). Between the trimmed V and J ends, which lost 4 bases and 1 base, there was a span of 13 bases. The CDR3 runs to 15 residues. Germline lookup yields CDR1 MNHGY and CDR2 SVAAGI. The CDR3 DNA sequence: TGTGCCAGCAGTTGGGGGGACTACCCGAACACTGAAGCTTTCTTT. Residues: CASSWGDYPNTEAFF.

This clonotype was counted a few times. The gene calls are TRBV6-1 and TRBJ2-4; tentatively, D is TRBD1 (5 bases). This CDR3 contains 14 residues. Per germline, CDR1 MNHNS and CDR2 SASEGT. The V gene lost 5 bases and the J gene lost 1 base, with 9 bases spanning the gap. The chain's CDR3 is CASSRQTAKNIQYF. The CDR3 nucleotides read TGTGCCAGCAGTCGACAGACCGCCAAAAACATTCAGTACTTC.

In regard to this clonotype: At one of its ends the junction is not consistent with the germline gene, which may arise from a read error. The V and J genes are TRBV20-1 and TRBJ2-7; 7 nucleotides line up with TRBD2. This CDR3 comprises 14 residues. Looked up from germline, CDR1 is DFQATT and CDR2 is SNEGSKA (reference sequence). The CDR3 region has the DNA TGCAGTACTAGGTCTTCTACTAGCGTATACGAGCAGTACTTC. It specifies CSTRSSTSVYEQYF.

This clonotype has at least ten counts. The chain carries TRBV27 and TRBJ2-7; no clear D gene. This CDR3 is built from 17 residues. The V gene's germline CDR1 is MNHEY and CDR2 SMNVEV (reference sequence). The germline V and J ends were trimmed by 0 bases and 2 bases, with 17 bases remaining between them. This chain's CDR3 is CASSLSVGLPLTYEQYF. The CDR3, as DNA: TGTGCCAGCAGTTTATCGGTTGGTCTACCACTTACCTACGAGCAGTACTTC.

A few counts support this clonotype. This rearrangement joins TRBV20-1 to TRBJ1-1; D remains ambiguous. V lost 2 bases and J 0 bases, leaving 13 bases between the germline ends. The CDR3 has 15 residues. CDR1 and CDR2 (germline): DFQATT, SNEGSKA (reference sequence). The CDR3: CSARSGEGLNTEAFF. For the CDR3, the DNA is TGCAGTGCTAGATCCGGGGAAGGACTGAACACTGAAGCTTTCTTT.

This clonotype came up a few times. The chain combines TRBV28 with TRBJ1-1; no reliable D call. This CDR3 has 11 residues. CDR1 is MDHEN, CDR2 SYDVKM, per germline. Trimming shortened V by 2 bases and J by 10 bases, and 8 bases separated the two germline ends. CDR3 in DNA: TGTGCCAGCAGTTTAGAGGACGGAGCTTTCTTT. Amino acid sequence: CASSLEDGAFF.

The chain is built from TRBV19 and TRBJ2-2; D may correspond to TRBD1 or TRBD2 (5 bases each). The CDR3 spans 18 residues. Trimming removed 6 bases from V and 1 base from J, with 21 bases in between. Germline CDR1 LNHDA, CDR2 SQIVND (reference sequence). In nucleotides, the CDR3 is TGTGCCAGTAGACAAATCGGATGGGGGACGGGGAACACCGGGGAGCTGTTTTTT. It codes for CASRQIGWGTGNTGELFF.

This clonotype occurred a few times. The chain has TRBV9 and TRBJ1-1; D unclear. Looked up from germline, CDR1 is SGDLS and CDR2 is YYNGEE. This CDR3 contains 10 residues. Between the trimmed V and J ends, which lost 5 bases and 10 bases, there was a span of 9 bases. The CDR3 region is CASRGFRAFF. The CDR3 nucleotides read TGTGCCAGCAGGGGGTTTCGAGCTTTCTTT.

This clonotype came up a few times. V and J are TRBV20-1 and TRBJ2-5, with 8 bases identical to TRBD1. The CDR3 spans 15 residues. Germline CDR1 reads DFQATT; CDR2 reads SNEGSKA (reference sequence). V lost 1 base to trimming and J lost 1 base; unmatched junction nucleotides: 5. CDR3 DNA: TGCAGTGCTAGAGGACGGACAGGGCCCCAAGAGACCCAGTACTTC. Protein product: CSARGRTGPQETQYF.

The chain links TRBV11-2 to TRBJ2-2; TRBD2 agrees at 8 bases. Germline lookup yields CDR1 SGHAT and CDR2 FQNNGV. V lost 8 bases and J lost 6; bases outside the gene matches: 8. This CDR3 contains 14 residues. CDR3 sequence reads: CASGSGRMAGELFF. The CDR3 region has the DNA TGTGCCAGCGGAAGCGGGAGAATGGCCGGGGAGCTGTTTTTT.

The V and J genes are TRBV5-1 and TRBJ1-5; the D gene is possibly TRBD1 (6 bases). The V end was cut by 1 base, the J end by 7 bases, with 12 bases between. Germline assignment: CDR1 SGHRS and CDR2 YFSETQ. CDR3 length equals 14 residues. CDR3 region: CASSLIRGWQPQHF. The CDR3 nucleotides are TGCGCCAGCAGCTTGATCAGGGGATGGCAGCCCCAGCATTTT. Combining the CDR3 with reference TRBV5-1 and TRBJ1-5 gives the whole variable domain KAGVTQTPRYLIKTRGQQVTLSCSPISGHRSVSWYQQTPGQGLQFLFEYFSETQRNKGNFPGRFSGRQFSNSRSEMNVSTLELGDSALYLCASSLIRGWQPQHFGDGTRLSIL.

The CDR3 nucleotides read TGTGCCAGCAGCCCGACGGGTTTGCGCTACGAGCAGTACTTC. As protein: CASSPTGLRYEQYF. V is TRBV11-2 and J is TRBJ2-7, with unresolved D. Germline V CDR1 and CDR2: SGHAT, FQNNGV. Trimming took 5 bases from V and 3 from J, leaving 14 bases between them. This CDR3 is 14 amino acids long. The full variable domain, in which reference TRBV11-2 and TRBJ2-7 provide the parts outside the CDR3, is EAGVAQSPRYKIIEKRQSVAFWCNPISGHATLYWYQQILGQGPKLLIQFQNNGVVDDSQLPKDRFSAERLKGVDSTLKIQPAKLEDSAVYLCASSPTGLRYEQYFGPGTRLTVT.

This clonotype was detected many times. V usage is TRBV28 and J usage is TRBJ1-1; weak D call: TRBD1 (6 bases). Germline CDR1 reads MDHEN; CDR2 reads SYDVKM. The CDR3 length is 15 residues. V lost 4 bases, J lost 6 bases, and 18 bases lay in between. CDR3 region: CASSSAGQIHPEAFF. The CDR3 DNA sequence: TGTGCCAGCAGTTCCGCCGGACAGATCCACCCTGAAGCTTTCTTT.

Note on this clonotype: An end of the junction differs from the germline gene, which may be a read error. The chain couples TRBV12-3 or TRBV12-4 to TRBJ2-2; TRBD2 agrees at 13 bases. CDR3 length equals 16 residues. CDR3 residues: CASSGTSGRAFGKLFF. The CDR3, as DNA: TGTGCCAGCAGTGGTACTAGCGGGAGGGCGTTCGGGAAGCTGTTTTTT.

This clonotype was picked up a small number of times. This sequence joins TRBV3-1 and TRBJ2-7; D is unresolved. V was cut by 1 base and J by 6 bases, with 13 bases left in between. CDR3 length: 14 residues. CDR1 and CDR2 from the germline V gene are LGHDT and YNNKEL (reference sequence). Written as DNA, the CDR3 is TGTGCCAGCAGCCAAGTCGGCATGGCTCGCGAGCAGTACTTC. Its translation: CASSQVGMAREQYF.

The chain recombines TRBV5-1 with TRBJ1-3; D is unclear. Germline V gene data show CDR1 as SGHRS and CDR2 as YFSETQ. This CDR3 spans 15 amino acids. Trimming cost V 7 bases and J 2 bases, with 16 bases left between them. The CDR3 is CASSPGGVAGNTIYF. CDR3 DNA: TGCGCCAGCTCTCCGGGTGGGGTAGCTGGAAACACCATATATTTT. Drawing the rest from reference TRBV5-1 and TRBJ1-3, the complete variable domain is KAGVTQTPRYLIKTRGQQVTLSCSPISGHRSVSWYQQTPGQGLQFLFEYFSETQRNKGNFPGRFSGRQFSNSRSEMNVSTLELGDSALYLCASSPGGVAGNTIYFGEGSWLTVV.

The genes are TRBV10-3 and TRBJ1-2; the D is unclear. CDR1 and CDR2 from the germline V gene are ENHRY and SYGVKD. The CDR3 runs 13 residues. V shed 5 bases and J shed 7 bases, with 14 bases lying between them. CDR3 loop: CAISTPGSSGYTF. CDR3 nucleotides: TGTGCCATCAGTACCCCGGGATCAAGTGGCTACACCTTC.

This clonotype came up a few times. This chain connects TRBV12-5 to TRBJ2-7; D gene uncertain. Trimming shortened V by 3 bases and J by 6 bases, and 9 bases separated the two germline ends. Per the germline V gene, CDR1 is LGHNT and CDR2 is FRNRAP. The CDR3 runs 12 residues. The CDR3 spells CASGLRRIEQYF. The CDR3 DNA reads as TGTGCTAGTGGTTTACGTCGCATCGAGCAGTACTTC. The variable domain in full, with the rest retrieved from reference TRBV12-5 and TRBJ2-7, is DARVTQTPRHKVTEMGQEVTMRCQPILGHNTVFWYRQTMMQGLELLAYFRNRAPLDDSGMPKDRFSAEMPDATLATLKIQPSEPRDSAVYFCASGLRRIEQYFGPGTRLTVT.

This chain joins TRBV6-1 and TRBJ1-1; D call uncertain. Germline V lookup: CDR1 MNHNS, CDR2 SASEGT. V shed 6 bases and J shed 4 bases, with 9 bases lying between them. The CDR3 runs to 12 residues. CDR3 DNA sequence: TGTGCCAGCAGCGAGGACCTCACTGAAGCTTTCTTT. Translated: CASSEDLTEAFF.

The CDR3, as DNA: TGTGCCAGCAGCGGTATTCAGAGAGCCAAAAACATTCAGTACTTC. Translation gives CASSGIQRAKNIQYF. The chain recombines TRBV5-6 with TRBJ2-4; D is unresolved. Germline CDR1 is SGHDT and CDR2 is YYEEEE. There are 15 residues in the CDR3. Between the trimmed V and J ends, which lost 4 bases and 0 bases, there was a span of 11 bases.

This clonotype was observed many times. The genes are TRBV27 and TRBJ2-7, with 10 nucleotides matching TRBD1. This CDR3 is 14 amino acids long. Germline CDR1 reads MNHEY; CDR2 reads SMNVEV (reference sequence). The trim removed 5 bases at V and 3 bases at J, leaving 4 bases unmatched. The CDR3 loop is CASSLRDRGYEQYF. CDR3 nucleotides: TGTGCCAGCAGTCTCCGGGACAGGGGCTACGAGCAGTACTTC.